The rows below give T cell receptor beta chains drawn from one sample of a study of T cells after yellow fever vaccination. MiXCR, run by TCRdb on the 5' RACE reads, gives a single entry per CDR3 protein. The data show more than 300,000 distinct CDR3 sequences, with 3.5% to 5% seen just once and approximately 19% held by the top ten. The material was PBMCs, obtained 15 days after the yellow fever booster vaccination. Every receptor here comes from a man younger than 35 who received the YFV17D yellow fever vaccine. Each CDR3 is given with its conserved first and last residue. Each record gives: clone size, V gene, D gene, J gene, CDR3 DNA, CDR3 protein. A D gene is named only where the DNA matches it firmly. Clone size appears in some rows only: once, few, many, or a class for an expanded clone.

clone_size: .
v_call: TRBV20-1
d_call: .
j_call: TRBJ2-5
cdr3_nt: TGCAGTGCTAGAGACGACGGGGCGGGAGAGACCCAGTACTTC
cdr3_aa: CSARDDGAGETQYF

clone_size: .
v_call: TRBV7-2
d_call: .
j_call: TRBJ2-2
cdr3_nt: TGTGCCAGCAGCCACGGGGGCACCGGGGAGCTGTTTTTT
cdr3_aa: CASSHGGTGELFF

clone_size: many
v_call: TRBV12-3/TRBV12-4
d_call: .
j_call: TRBJ1-5
cdr3_nt: TGTGCCAGCAGTTTTGAGCAGGACAATCAGCCCCAGCATTTT
cdr3_aa: CASSFEQDNQPQHF

clone_size: .
v_call: TRBV20-1
d_call: .
j_call: TRBJ1-5
cdr3_nt: TGCAGTGCTAGAGACGGGGCAGAGAATCAGCCCCAGCATTTT
cdr3_aa: CSARDGAENQPQHF

clone_size: few
v_call: TRBV18
d_call: .
j_call: TRBJ2-1
cdr3_nt: TGTGCCAGCTCACCGGCTTCACGCTCCTACAATGAGCAGTTCTTC
cdr3_aa: CASSPASRSYNEQFF

clone_size: few
v_call: TRBV5-1
d_call: .
j_call: TRBJ1-3
cdr3_nt: TGCGCCAGCAGCTTGGCGGGGACCTCTGGAAACACCATATATTTT
cdr3_aa: CASSLAGTSGNTIYF

clone_size: few
v_call: TRBV7-2
d_call: TRBD1
j_call: TRBJ1-2
cdr3_nt: TGTGCCAGCAGCTTTCGTCCGGGACAGGGGGGCGGTGGCTACACCTTC
cdr3_aa: CASSFRPGQGGGGYTF

clone_size: few
v_call: TRBV6-2/TRBV6-3
d_call: .
j_call: TRBJ1-1
cdr3_nt: TGTGCCAGCAGTTATGCCAGGGAGGACACTGAAGCTTTCTTT
cdr3_aa: CASSYAREDTEAFF

clone_size: .
v_call: TRBV4-1
d_call: .
j_call: TRBJ2-7
cdr3_nt: TGCGCCAGCAGCCAAGCGCAGGGGGAGCAGTACTTC
cdr3_aa: CASSQAQGEQYF

clone_size: few
v_call: TRBV7-2
d_call: .
j_call: TRBJ2-3
cdr3_nt: TGTGCCAGCAGCCTACAGCAGGGCGCAGATACGCAGTATTTT
cdr3_aa: CASSLQQGADTQYF

clone_size: .
v_call: TRBV4-1
d_call: .
j_call: TRBJ1-1
cdr3_nt: TGCGCCAGCAGCCAAGTCGAGGGGGTCTATATGAACACTGAAGCTTTCTTT
cdr3_aa: CASSQVEGVYMNTEAFF

clone_size: many
v_call: TRBV5-1
d_call: TRBD1
j_call: TRBJ1-1
cdr3_nt: TGCGCCAGCAGCTTGGACAACAGGGGGGGTACTTTCTTT
cdr3_aa: CASSLDNRGGTFF

clone_size: few
v_call: TRBV12-3/TRBV12-4
d_call: TRBD1
j_call: TRBJ2-7
cdr3_nt: TGTGCCAGCAGTTTAGGTACAGGGGAGTTCGACGAGCAGTACTTC
cdr3_aa: CASSLGTGEFDEQYF

clone_size: .
v_call: TRBV7-6
d_call: .
j_call: TRBJ2-3
cdr3_nt: TGTGCCAGCAGCTTAGCGTCGGGGGCTAAGGGAGATACGCAGTATTTT
cdr3_aa: CASSLASGAKGDTQYF

clone_size: many
v_call: TRBV20-1
d_call: .
j_call: TRBJ2-3
cdr3_nt: TGCAGTGCTAGAGATCCCCTACCAGATACGCAGTATTTT
cdr3_aa: CSARDPLPDTQYF

clone_size: many
v_call: TRBV6-5
d_call: .
j_call: TRBJ1-6
cdr3_nt: TGTGCCAGCAGTTACTCGGCCAGCTGGGGTGGTTCACCCCTCCACTTT
cdr3_aa: CASSYSASWGGSPLHF

clone_size: .
v_call: TRBV7-2
d_call: TRBD2
j_call: TRBJ2-1
cdr3_nt: TGTGCCAGCAGTAATCTGGCGGGGGGCCTAAATGAGCAGTTCTTC
cdr3_aa: CASSNLAGGLNEQFF

clone_size: .
v_call: TRBV20-1
d_call: .
j_call: TRBJ1-2
cdr3_nt: TGCAGTGCTAGAGCTTATGTTGGGGGCTATGGCTACACCTTC
cdr3_aa: CSARAYVGGYGYTF

clone_size: .
v_call: TRBV4-3
d_call: TRBD1
j_call: TRBJ1-2
cdr3_nt: TGCGCCAGCAGCCCAGAGCCAGGGGGCGCGGAGGGCTACACCTTC
cdr3_aa: CASSPEPGGAEGYTF

clone_size: few
v_call: TRBV5-1
d_call: .
j_call: TRBJ2-2
cdr3_nt: TGCGCCAGCAGCTTGGTAGGGCAAAACACCGGGGAGCTGTTTTTT
cdr3_aa: CASSLVGQNTGELFF

clone_size: many
v_call: TRBV2
d_call: .
j_call: TRBJ2-5
cdr3_nt: TGTGCCAGCAGTGTTTTCGGGGGGCAGGAGACCCAGTACTTC
cdr3_aa: CASSVFGGQETQYF

clone_size: many
v_call: TRBV4-3
d_call: .
j_call: TRBJ2-7
cdr3_nt: TGCGCCAGCAGCCCGGGACTCAAAGGATCCTACGAGCAGTACTTC
cdr3_aa: CASSPGLKGSYEQYF

clone_size: many
v_call: TRBV12-3/TRBV12-4
d_call: TRBD1
j_call: TRBJ1-5
cdr3_nt: TGTGCCAGCAGTCCAGGACAGGGCCATCAGCCCCAGCATTTT
cdr3_aa: CASSPGQGHQPQHF

clone_size: few
v_call: TRBV6-5
d_call: .
j_call: TRBJ2-5
cdr3_nt: TGTGCCAGCAGTTACGGTCCCAGACACGAGACCCAGTACTTC
cdr3_aa: CASSYGPRHETQYF

clone_size: many
v_call: TRBV5-1
d_call: .
j_call: TRBJ2-3
cdr3_nt: TGCGCCAGCAGCTTGGGGGCCCGGGGCGACACGCAGTATTTT
cdr3_aa: CASSLGARGDTQYF

clone_size: many
v_call: TRBV4-3
d_call: TRBD1
j_call: TRBJ1-3
cdr3_nt: TGCGCCAGCAGCCTAGACAGGGGGAACACCATATATTTT
cdr3_aa: CASSLDRGNTIYF

clone_size: few
v_call: TRBV4-1
d_call: TRBD1
j_call: TRBJ1-4
cdr3_nt: TGCGCCAGCAGCCAAGACCGACAGGGCTTGAACGGACTGTTTTTT
cdr3_aa: CASSQDRQGLNGLFF

clone_size: .
v_call: TRBV12-3/TRBV12-4
d_call: .
j_call: TRBJ2-3
cdr3_nt: TGTGCCAGCAGACGTATACCGGGACTTAGCACAGATACGCAGTATTTT
cdr3_aa: CASRRIPGLSTDTQYF

clone_size: .
v_call: TRBV4-3
d_call: TRBD1
j_call: TRBJ2-1
cdr3_nt: TGCGCCAGCAGCCAAGATGGGACAGGTCGCAACGGTGAGCAGTTCTTC
cdr3_aa: CASSQDGTGRNGEQFF

clone_size: .
v_call: TRBV20-1
d_call: .
j_call: TRBJ2-5
cdr3_nt: TGCAGTGAGAGAAGGGGGGGCAGACAAGAGACCCAGTACTTC
cdr3_aa: CSERRGGRQETQYF

clone_size: few
v_call: TRBV18
d_call: .
j_call: TRBJ2-6
cdr3_nt: TGTGCCAGCTCCCCTCAGGGTTTTTCGGGGGCCAACGTCCTGACTTTC
cdr3_aa: CASSPQGFSGANVLTF

clone_size: many
v_call: TRBV27
d_call: TRBD2
j_call: TRBJ2-7
cdr3_nt: TGTGCCAGCGGGGGGGAGGGCTACGAGCAGTACTTC
cdr3_aa: CASGGEGYEQYF

clone_size: many
v_call: TRBV12-3/TRBV12-4
d_call: .
j_call: TRBJ2-3
cdr3_nt: TGTGCCAGCACCCCGGAACCCGTTTGGTCAGATACGCAGTATTTT
cdr3_aa: CASTPEPVWSDTQYF

clone_size: many
v_call: TRBV4-3
d_call: .
j_call: TRBJ2-5
cdr3_nt: TGCGCCAGCAGCCAAGATTATGTTTCGTACCAAGAGACCCAGTACTTC
cdr3_aa: CASSQDYVSYQETQYF

clone_size: many
v_call: TRBV12-3/TRBV12-4
d_call: .
j_call: TRBJ1-5
cdr3_nt: TGTGCCAGCAGGGCGGGACCCATCAATCAGCCCCAGCATTTT
cdr3_aa: CASRAGPINQPQHF

clone_size: .
v_call: TRBV12-3/TRBV12-4
d_call: TRBD1
j_call: TRBJ1-1
cdr3_nt: TGTGCCAGCAGTCCTCGGGACAGGGTTTCTATGAACACTGAAGCTTTCTTT
cdr3_aa: CASSPRDRVSMNTEAFF

clone_size: few
v_call: TRBV5-1
d_call: .
j_call: TRBJ1-3
cdr3_nt: TGCGCCAGCAGCCGGGACGGGGGCTCTGGAAACACCATATATTTT
cdr3_aa: CASSRDGGSGNTIYF

clone_size: many
v_call: TRBV7-2
d_call: .
j_call: TRBJ2-1
cdr3_nt: TGTGCCAGCAGCTTCCGGGACCTGACCTACAATGAGCAGTTCTTC
cdr3_aa: CASSFRDLTYNEQFF

clone_size: many
v_call: TRBV4-3
d_call: TRBD1
j_call: TRBJ2-1
cdr3_nt: TGCGCCAGCAGCCAGGATGGGACAGGACCCTACAATGAGCAGTTCTTC
cdr3_aa: CASSQDGTGPYNEQFF

clone_size: .
v_call: TRBV5-1
d_call: TRBD2
j_call: TRBJ2-5
cdr3_nt: TGCGCCAGCAGCTTGGGTCGACTAGCGGGGGGGCCGTCGTACCAAGAGACCCAGTACTTC
cdr3_aa: CASSLGRLAGGPSYQETQYF